This TCR beta chain derives from a study of blood T cell repertoires in COVID-19. Study background: COVID-19 samples from acute and convalescent phases originated in the United States, Italy and Spain. The cDNA or gDNA used as material had been derived from T cells, B-cell-depleted T cells, or PBMCs.

Participant-reported clinical history was the basis for cohort assignment. CDR1 is KGHSH and CDR2 is LQKENI in the germline V gene. With 2 bases clipped from V and 4 bases from J, the junction kept 4 bases outside the gene matches. CDR3 length: 17 amino acids. In the original analysis: Estimation of nucleated cell counts relied on the amplification of reference gene primers. Using immunoSEQ multiplex PCR, the repertoire was profiled, and TCRdb retains in-frame clones only, with some absent. The V and J calls and the clone size are those of that table, but D and trimming were determined from the DNA. The table shows 310,000 or so clones, with approximately 88% occurring only once.

This sequence originates from a woman aged 40 to 49 who had recovered from COVID-19. The sample comprised PBMCs or T cells enriched from blood (not recorded which). The chain is built from TRBV18 and TRBJ2-2; the match to TRBD2 covers 13 bases. CDR3 sequence reads: CASSPDGLAGATGELFF. CDR3 coding DNA: TGTGCCAGCTCACCAGACGGACTAGCGGGAGCCACCGGGGAGCTGTTTTTT. Full variable domain (remainder filled in from reference TRBV18 and TRBJ2-2): NAGVMQNPRHLVRRRGQEARLRCSPMKGHSHVYWYRQLPEEGLKFMVYLQKENIIDESGMPKERFSAEFPKEGPSILRIQQVVRGDSAAYFCASSPDGLAGATGELFFGEGSRLTVL.